Shown below are 21 T cell receptor beta chains from a single sample sequenced in a study of shared clonotypes between healthy human individuals. Clones were sequenced by immunoSEQ multiplex PCR, and TCRdb holds only the in-frame ones, with some missing. The sample includes about 2.3 million clones, 80% to 95% of them seen just once. The sequencing input was naive CD4+ T cells from PBMCs. As to subset: CD45RA+ positively selected. These TCRs come from a young man in good health. Some clones in this sample may be carry-over from other donors' samples.

This chain connects TRBV7-3 to TRBJ2-2; 9 bases are shared with TRBD2. This CDR3 spans 18 amino acids. Germline V gene lookup returns CDR1 SGHTA and CDR2 FQGTGA. Trimming took 1 base from V and 6 from J; bases not matched to a gene: 12. The CDR3 protein is CASSLNPSAGGLAGELFF. In nucleotides, the CDR3 is TGTGCCAGCAGCTTAAATCCCTCGGCGGGAGGGCTCGCCGGGGAGCTGTTTTTT.

This clone was observed a handful of times. V is TRBV30 and J is TRBJ1-5; 7 bases are a match to TRBD1. The CDR3 has 13 residues. Germline loops: CDR1 GTSNPN, CDR2 SVGIG (reference sequence). Trimming cost V 2 bases and J 7 bases; bases outside gene matches: 5. The CDR3 DNA is TGTGCCTGGAGTAGTGACAGGGAGCAGCCCCAGCATTTT. Encoded protein: CAWSSDREQPQHF.

V usage is TRBV7-8 and J usage is TRBJ1-2; D ambiguous. The germline V gene has CDR1 SGHVS and CDR2 FQNEAQ. The CDR3 extends over 16 amino acids. Trimming took off 5 bases at V and 0 bases at J, with 16 bases between the two ends. The CDR3 DNA sequence: TGTGCCAGCAGCCCCGCGCTCCATCCCGCTAACTATGGCTACACCTTC. It codes for CASSPALHPANYGYTF.

The V and J genes are TRBV9 and TRBJ2-1; the match to TRBD2 covers 8 bases. The trim removed 4 bases at V and 8 bases at J, leaving 14 bases unmatched. The CDR3 is made up of 16 amino acids. Germline CDR1 reads SGDLS; CDR2 reads YYNGEE. The CDR3 loop is CASSYGVGLARYEQFF. The DNA for the CDR3 is TGTGCCAGCAGCTATGGGGTAGGACTAGCACGCTATGAGCAGTTCTTC.

The chain links TRBV11-2 to TRBJ2-5; 12 positions match TRBD2. Trimming took 5 bases from V and 2 from J; bases not matched to a gene: 3. This CDR3 is built from 15 residues. Germline CDR1 and CDR2: SGHAT and FQNNGV. The chain's CDR3 is CASSRLAGGQETQYF. The CDR3 DNA follows: TGTGCCAGCAGCAGGCTAGCGGGAGGGCAAGAGACCCAGTACTTC.

This chain joins TRBV9 and TRBJ2-2; no clear D. The CDR3 has 17 residues. Germline CDR1 reads SGDLS; CDR2 reads YYNGEE. With 0 bases removed from V and 6 bases from J, the gap between germline ends came to 18 bases. CDR3 region: CASSVALASRRAGELFF. In nucleotides, the CDR3 is TGTGCCAGCAGCGTAGCGTTGGCATCTCGTCGCGCCGGGGAGCTGTTTTTT. The variable domain in full, completed from reference TRBV9 and TRBJ2-2, reads DSGVTQTPKHLITATGQRVTLRCSPRSGDLSVYWYQQSLDQGLQFLIQYYNGEERAKGNILERFSAQQFPDLHSELNLSSLELGDSALYFCASSVALASRRAGELFFGEGSRLTVL.

The genes are TRBV13 and TRBJ2-6, with D maybe TRBD1 (6 bases). V was trimmed by 9 bases and J by 0 bases, leaving 12 bases between them. CDR1 is PRHDT and CDR2 is FYEKMQ in the germline V gene (reference sequence). This CDR3 contains 15 residues. The CDR3 DNA is TGTGCCAGAGGGGGTAGAAGCTCTGGGGCCAACGTCCTGACTTTC. The encoded protein is CARGGRSSGANVLTF.

The rearrangement links TRBV28 to TRBJ2-1; D is unclear. Germline loops: CDR1 MDHEN, CDR2 SYDVKM. The CDR3 is 15 residues long. V was cut by 1 base and J by 8 bases, with 15 bases left in between. The CDR3 nucleotides are TGTGCCAGCAGTTTATTAGGTCGGCCGAGCGATGAGCAGTTCTTC. Protein sequence: CASSLLGRPSDEQFF.

In regard to this clone: The sample has other DNA sequences that encode this CDR3 too. The CDR3: CASSALQGNYGYTF. The DNA for the CDR3 is TGTGCCAGCAGTGCGCTACAGGGGAACTATGGCTACACCTTC. The chain is built from TRBV28 and TRBJ1-2; 7 bases match TRBD1. V lost 5 bases to trimming and J lost 2 bases; unmatched junction nucleotides: 5. Germline loops: CDR1 MDHEN, CDR2 SYDVKM. The CDR3 loop spans 14 amino acids.

This clone was counted only a few times. The chain recombines TRBV30 with TRBJ1-4, with unresolved D. The germline V gene has CDR1 GTSNPN and CDR2 SVGIG (reference sequence). Trimming stripped 0 bases from V and 0 bases from J, with 5 bases between. The CDR3 sequence is 14 residues long. CDR3 in amino acids: CAWSVWATNEKLFF. The CDR3 coding sequence is TGTGCCTGGAGTGTATGGGCAACTAATGAAAAACTGTTTTTT.

Regarding this clone: Other nucleotide sequences from this sample produce the same CDR3. The CDR3 loop is CASSLAGGATNEKLFF. The DNA for the CDR3 is TGCGCCAGCAGCTTGGCGGGCGGGGCAACTAATGAAAAACTGTTTTTT. This sequence joins TRBV5-1 and TRBJ1-4; unclear D gene. Germline-derived CDR1 and CDR2 are SGHRS and YFSETQ. Trimming removed 0 bases from V and 0 bases from J, with 9 bases in between. The CDR3 consists of 16 residues. Supplemented by reference TRBV5-1 and TRBJ1-4, the full variable domain reads KAGVTQTPRYLIKTRGQQVTLSCSPISGHRSVSWYQQTPGQGLQFLFEYFSETQRNKGNFPGRFSGRQFSNSRSEMNVSTLELGDSALYLCASSLAGGATNEKLFFGSGTQLSVL.

V and J are TRBV28 and TRBJ2-7; perhaps TRBD2 as D (6 bases). From germline, CDR1 is MDHEN and CDR2 SYDVKM. Trimming removed 5 bases from V and 2 bases from J, with 19 bases in between. The CDR3 consists of 16 residues. The CDR3 DNA reads as TGTGCCAGCAGTCGCCCCCGGGGGACCGCAACCTACGAGCAGTACTTC. Encoded protein: CASSRPRGTATYEQYF.

This clone was detected only once. The gene calls are TRBV10-3 and TRBJ2-3; TRBD2 matches at 14 bases. Germline CDR1 and CDR2: ENHRY and SYGVKD. The CDR3 extends over 17 amino acids. V shed 5 bases, J shed 1 base, and the junction held 5 bases outside the gene matches. The CDR3 nucleotides are TGTGCCATCAGTACGGGACTAGCGGGAGAAGGCACAGATACGCAGTATTTT. Residues: CAISTGLAGEGTDTQYF.

The chain is built from TRBV19 and TRBJ2-7; 10 bases are shared with TRBD1. The CDR3 spans 16 residues. J was trimmed by 2 bases and V by 11 bases; bases with no gene match: 15. From germline, CDR1 is LNHDA and CDR2 SQIVND (reference sequence). The CDR3 DNA reads TGTGCCGGAAACCGCAACCTCGACAGGGGGCCCTACGAGCAGTACTTC. Protein product: CAGNRNLDRGPYEQYF. Complete variable domain (other parts from reference TRBV19 and TRBJ2-7): DGGITQSPKYLFRKEGQNVTLSCEQNLNHDAMYWYRQDPGQGLRLIYYSQIVNDFQKGDIAEGYSVSREKKESFPLTVTSAQKNPTAFYLCAGNRNLDRGPYEQYFGPGTRLTVT.

The V gene is TRBV13, the J gene TRBJ2-2; 7 nucleotides line up with TRBD2. With 5 bases clipped from V and 3 bases from J, the junction kept 12 bases outside the gene matches. Looked up from germline, CDR1 is PRHDT and CDR2 is FYEKMQ (reference sequence). This CDR3 is 17 amino acids long. CDR3 protein: CASSPPGLLTDTGELFF. CDR3 sequence (DNA): TGTGCCAGCAGCCCTCCGGGACTACTGACTGACACCGGGGAGCTGTTTTTT.

V gene TRBV11-3 combines with J gene TRBJ2-1, with 9 bases that match TRBD2. The germline V gene encodes CDR1 SGHNT and CDR2 YENEEA. Trimming removed 2 bases from V and 6 bases from J; junction bases left unmatched: 8. The length of the CDR3 is 16 residues. The CDR3 sequence is CASSLSLAGAINEQFF. As DNA, the CDR3 is TGTGCCAGCAGCTTATCTTTAGCGGGAGCGATCAATGAGCAGTTCTTC. Full variable domain (missing parts from reference TRBV11-3 and TRBJ2-1): EAGVVQSPRYKIIEKKQPVAFWCNPISGHNTLYWYLQNLGQGPELLIRYENEEAVDDSQLPKDRFSAERLKGVDSTLKIQPAELGDSAVYLCASSLSLAGAINEQFFGPGTRLTVL.

This chain connects TRBV4-3 to TRBJ2-7; a weak D match, TRBD1 (6 bases). The CDR3 has 16 amino acids. From germline, CDR1 is LGHNA and CDR2 YSLEER. Trimming left V 3 bases short and J 5 bases short, with 20 bases between. The CDR3 DNA reads TGCGCCAGCAGCCAGTTGGGACAAGGCTTATACCACGAGCAGTACTTC. This sequence encodes CASSQLGQGLYHEQYF.

The gene calls are TRBV6-1 and TRBJ2-7; possible D gene TRBD2, 5 bases. The CDR3 is 13 residues long. Germline-derived CDR1 and CDR2 are MNHNS and SASEGT. V lost 0 bases to trimming and J lost 4 bases, with 7 bases between them. CDR3 DNA sequence: TGTGCCAGCAGTGAAGCGGAGGTGTACGAGCAGTACTTC. It specifies CASSEAEVYEQYF.

The rearrangement links TRBV10-3 to TRBJ2-2; a weak D match, TRBD2 (6 bases). CDR1 is ENHRY, CDR2 SYGVKD, per germline. Trimming removed 3 bases from V and 4 bases from J, with 12 bases in between. The CDR3 contains 15 residues. The CDR3 sequence is CAISDWGVGTGELFF. The CDR3 DNA reads as TGTGCCATCAGTGACTGGGGGGTGGGCACCGGGGAGCTGTTTTTT.

This rearrangement joins TRBV28 to TRBJ2-5; D unresolved. The J call may be wrong; the DNA end is better matched by TRBJ2-7. Germline V CDR1 and CDR2: MDHEN, SYDVKM. This CDR3 is built from 14 residues. The CDR3 nucleotides read TGTGCCAGCAGTTTAGGCCCTGAACCTAACGAGCAGTACTTC. This codes for CASSLGPEPNEQYF.

The V gene is TRBV2, the J gene TRBJ2-5; possible D gene TRBD1, 6 bases. The CDR3 consists of 16 residues. V lost 3 bases and J lost 0, with 14 bases in between. Germline lookup yields CDR1 SNHLY and CDR2 FYNNEI. The CDR3 is CASSDVRGSYQETQYF. The CDR3 DNA reads TGTGCCAGCAGTGACGTCAGGGGCTCGTACCAAGAGACCCAGTACTTC.